This section outlines one T cell receptor (beta chain) sequence together with its context. The specificity of this receptor is unknown. Base-call qualities are not available, and no considerably larger clone is one nucleotide away. The data are from a study of T cells after yellow fever vaccination (dated by TCRdb to the late 2010s). Concerning the study at large: Libraries from fractions with low cell numbers were prepared with the SMART-Seq v4 Ultra Low Input RNA kit. To follow T-cell clones before and after primary and booster YFV17D yellow fever vaccination, bulk TCR alpha and beta repertoires were sequenced over time. The cohort comprised two healthy male donors, one aged 18 to 30 and one aged 30 to 40 years. Bulk PBMC replicates and cell subsets were isolated from blood drawn at multiple timepoints before and after both primary and secondary immunization. Here is what the overall study found, with its caveats: After the booster, most of the clones that had expanded following primary vaccination were detected again (96% of CD4 and 88% of CD8), which suggests that memory was broadly maintained. FACS-sorted repertoires could contain abundant contaminating clonotypes from the bulk population, so computational filtering was required. Because only a couple of donors were included in the study, the extent to which the findings can be generalized is limited. A small fraction of clonotypes appeared in both the CD4 and CD8 compartments, likely as a result of convergent recombination. Compared with the primary T-cell response, the secondary T-cell response was faster but weaker, reaching its peak on day 5 rather than on day 15.

The treatment or condition label, as the study defines it: live attenuated yellow fever vaccine strain. PBMCs were isolated from peripheral blood using a standard Ficoll-Paque protocol. CD4 and CD8 T-cell fractions were isolated with Dynabeads CD4 and CD8 positive selection kits. TriZol was used to extract RNA from bulk PBMCs, CD4 and CD8 fractions, and dextramer-positive and dextramer-negative fractions. TCRdb shows the sequencer as Illumina NovaSeq 6000. TCR cDNA was synthesized by 5'RACE template switching, which introduced a universal primer site and unique molecular identifiers. Priming of cDNA synthesis was performed from both the TCR alpha and TCR beta constant segments. Libraries were amplified in two PCR steps, with sample barcodes and sequencing adapters added in the second step. Sequencing of the libraries was done on either Illumina HiSeq 2500 (2x100 bp) or NovaSeq (2x150 bp). Turning to the authors' computational methods: MIGEC was used to demultiplex reads and collapse the reads into UMI consensus sequences, and MiXCR was used for V(D)J alignment. Using edgeR on replicate PBMC samples, clonotypes were called vaccine-responding if FDR was below 0.01 and the log2 fold change was above 5 up to day 15. Each bulk clonotype was labeled CD4 or CD8 based on which sequenced repertoire, CD4 or CD8, contained the clonotype at higher abundance. TCRdb reprocessing: public reads trimmed at Q25 with fastp, clones called with MiXCR, in-frame beta chains kept. Rows matching on CDR3 protein sequence are summarized as one entry with the most common DNA and genes. The authors' filters were not applied to this entry. The sample profile shows 150,000 to 200,000 distinct CDR3 sequences; more than 9.5% of them were found once. 36% of the sample comes from the top ten.

CDR1 and CDR2 are drawn from the germline V gene (reference sequence): WNHNN, SYGVQD. V and J are trimmed by 8 bases and 4 bases, and the gene matches miss 10 bases of the junction. The CDR3 spans 16 residues, from the cysteine through the phenylalanine. Only the CDR3 region is kept as DNA, spanning 48 bases read in frame from base 1. This specimen was CD8+ T cells sorted from PBMCs, taken 15 days after the yellow fever booster vaccination. This chain is built from TRBV10-1 and TRBJ2-3, with 12 junctional bases fitting TRBD1. The sequence came from a man younger than 35 who received the YFV17D yellow fever vaccine. CDR3 region: CASGQGTGGFADTQYF. The bases read TGCGCCAGCGGGCAGGGGACAGGGGGCTTTGCAGATACGCAGTATTTT.